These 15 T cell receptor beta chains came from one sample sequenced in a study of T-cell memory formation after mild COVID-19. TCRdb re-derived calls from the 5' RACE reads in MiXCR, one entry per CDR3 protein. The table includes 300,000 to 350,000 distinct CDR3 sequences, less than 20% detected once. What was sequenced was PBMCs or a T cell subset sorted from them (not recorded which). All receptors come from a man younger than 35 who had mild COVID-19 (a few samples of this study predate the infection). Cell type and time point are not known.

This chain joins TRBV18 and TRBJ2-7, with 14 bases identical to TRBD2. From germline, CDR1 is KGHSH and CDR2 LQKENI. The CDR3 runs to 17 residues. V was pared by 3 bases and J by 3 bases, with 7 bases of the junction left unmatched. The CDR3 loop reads CASSPLGTSGGVYEQYF. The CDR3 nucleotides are TGTGCCAGCTCACCTCTGGGGACTAGCGGGGGAGTCTACGAGCAGTACTTC. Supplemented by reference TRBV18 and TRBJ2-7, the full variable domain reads NAGVMQNPRHLVRRRGQEARLRCSPMKGHSHVYWYRQLPEEGLKFMVYLQKENIIDESGMPKERFSAEFPKEGPSILRIQQVVRGDSAAYFCASSPLGTSGGVYEQYFGPGTRLTVT.

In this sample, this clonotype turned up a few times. The CDR3 reads CASSPNGNSNQPQHF. DNA of the CDR3: TGTGCCAGCTCACCCAACGGAAATAGCAATCAGCCCCAGCATTTT. The J gene is TRBJ1-5, the V gene TRBV18, with no clear D. This CDR3 has 15 residues. CDR1 and CDR2 from the germline V gene are KGHSH and LQKENI. V lost 3 bases to trimming and J lost 0 bases, with 9 bases between them.

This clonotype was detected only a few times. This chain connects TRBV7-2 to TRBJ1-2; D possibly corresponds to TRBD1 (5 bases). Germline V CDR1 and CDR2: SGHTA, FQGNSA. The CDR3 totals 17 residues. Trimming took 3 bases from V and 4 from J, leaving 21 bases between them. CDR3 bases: TGTGCCAGCAGCTTCTTTATCACGGGACCGACCTCCTATGGCTACACCTTC. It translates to CASSFFITGPTSYGYTF.

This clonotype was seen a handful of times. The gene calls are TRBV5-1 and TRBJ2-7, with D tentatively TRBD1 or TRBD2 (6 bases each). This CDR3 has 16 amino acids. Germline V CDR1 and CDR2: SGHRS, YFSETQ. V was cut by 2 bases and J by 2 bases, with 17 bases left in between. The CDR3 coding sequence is TGCGCCAGCAGCTTTGGTAAGACAGGACTAACCTACGAGCAGTACTTC. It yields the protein CASSFGKTGLTYEQYF.

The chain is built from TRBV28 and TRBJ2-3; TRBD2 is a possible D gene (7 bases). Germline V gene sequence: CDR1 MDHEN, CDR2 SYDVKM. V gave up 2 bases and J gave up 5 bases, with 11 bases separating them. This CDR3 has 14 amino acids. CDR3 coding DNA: TGTGCCAGCAGTTTAGCGGGGGCGCAAGATACGCAGTATTTT. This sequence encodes CASSLAGAQDTQYF.

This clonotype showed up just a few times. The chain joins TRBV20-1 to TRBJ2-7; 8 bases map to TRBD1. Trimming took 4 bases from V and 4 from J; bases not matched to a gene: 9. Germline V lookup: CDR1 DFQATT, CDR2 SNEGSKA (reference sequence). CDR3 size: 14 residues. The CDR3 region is CSANPLGQGYEQYF. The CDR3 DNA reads TGCAGTGCTAACCCCTTAGGACAGGGATACGAGCAGTACTTC.

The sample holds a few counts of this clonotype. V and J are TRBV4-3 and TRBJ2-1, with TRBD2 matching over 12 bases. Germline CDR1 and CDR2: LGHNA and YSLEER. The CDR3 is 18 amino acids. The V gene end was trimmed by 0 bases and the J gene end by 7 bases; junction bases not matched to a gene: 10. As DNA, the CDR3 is TGCGCCAGCAGCCAAGAAGCGCTAGCGGGGGGGCGAAAGAATGAGCAGTTCTTC. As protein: CASSQEALAGGRKNEQFF.

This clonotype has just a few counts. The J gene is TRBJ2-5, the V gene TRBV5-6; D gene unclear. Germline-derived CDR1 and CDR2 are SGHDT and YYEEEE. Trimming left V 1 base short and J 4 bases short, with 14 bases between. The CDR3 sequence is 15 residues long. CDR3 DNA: TGTGCCAGCAGCTTGCTCGTGACACAGAGAGAGACCCAGTACTTC. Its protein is CASSLLVTQRETQYF.

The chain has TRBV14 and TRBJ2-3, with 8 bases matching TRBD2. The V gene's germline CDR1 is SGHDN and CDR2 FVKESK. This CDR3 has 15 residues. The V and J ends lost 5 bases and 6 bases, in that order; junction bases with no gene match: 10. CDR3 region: CASSYTSGWGDTQYF. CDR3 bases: TGTGCCAGCAGCTACACTAGCGGATGGGGTGATACGCAGTATTTT.

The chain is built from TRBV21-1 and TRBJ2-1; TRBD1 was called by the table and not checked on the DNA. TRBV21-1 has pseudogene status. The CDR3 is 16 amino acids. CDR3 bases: TGTGCCAGCAGCCCCTCAAACGGGAAGGGGCACAATGAGCAGTTCTTC. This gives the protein CASSPSNGKGHNEQFF.

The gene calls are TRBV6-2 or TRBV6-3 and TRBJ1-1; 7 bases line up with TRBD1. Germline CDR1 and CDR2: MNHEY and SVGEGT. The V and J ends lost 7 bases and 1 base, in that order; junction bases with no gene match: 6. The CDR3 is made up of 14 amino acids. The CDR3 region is CASTPDRENTEAFF. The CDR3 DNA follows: TGTGCCAGCACCCCTGACAGGGAGAACACTGAAGCTTTCTTT.

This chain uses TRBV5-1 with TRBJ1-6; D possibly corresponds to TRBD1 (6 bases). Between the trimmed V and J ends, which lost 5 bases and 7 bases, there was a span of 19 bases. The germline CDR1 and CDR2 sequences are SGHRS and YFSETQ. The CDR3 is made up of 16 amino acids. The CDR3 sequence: CASRMLRGAVNSPLHF. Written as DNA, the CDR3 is TGCGCCAGCAGAATGCTACGGGGGGCAGTGAATTCACCCCTCCACTTT.

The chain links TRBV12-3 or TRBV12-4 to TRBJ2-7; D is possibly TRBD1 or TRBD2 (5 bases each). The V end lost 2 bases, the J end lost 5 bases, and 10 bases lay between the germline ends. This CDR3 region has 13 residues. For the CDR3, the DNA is TGTGCCAGCAGTTTACAGGGAGTTGACGAGCAGTACTTC. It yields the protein CASSLQGVDEQYF.

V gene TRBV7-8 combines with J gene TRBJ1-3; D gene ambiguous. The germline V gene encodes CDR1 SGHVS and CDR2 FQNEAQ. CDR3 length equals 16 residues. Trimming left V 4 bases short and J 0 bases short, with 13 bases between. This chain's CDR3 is CASSSTLKDSGNTIYF. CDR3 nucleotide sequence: TGTGCCAGCAGCTCGACACTGAAAGACTCTGGAAACACCATATATTTT.

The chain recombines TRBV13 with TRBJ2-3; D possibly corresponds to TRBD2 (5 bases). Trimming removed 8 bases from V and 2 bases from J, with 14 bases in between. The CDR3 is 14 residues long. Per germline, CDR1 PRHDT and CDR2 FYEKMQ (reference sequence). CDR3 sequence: CASLRVSHTDTQYF. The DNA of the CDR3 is TGTGCCAGCTTGCGGGTTAGTCACACAGATACGCAGTATTTT.